Given below is one T cell receptor (beta chain) in context. Per the original data handling: Cell counts per sample came from amplifying reference gene primers. Assay: immunoSEQ multiplex PCR; the TCRdb copy retains only in-frame clones and omits some. V, J and clone size are taken as reported in that table, and D and trimming were inferred from the DNA itself. Among about 380,000 clones listed, around 84% were seen once. These data come from a study of blood T cell repertoires in COVID-19. As for the study in general: In each case, the material was cDNA or gDNA derived from T cells, B-cell-depleted T cells, or PBMCs.

The TCR originated in a human donor with acute or convalescent COVID-19. The donor label of this sample is uncertain. Sequenced input: peripheral blood.

CDR3 amino acids: CSDRQGNYGYTF. Written as DNA, the CDR3 is TGCAGCGATCGGCAGGGGAACTATGGCTACACCTTC. The chain is built from TRBV29-1 and TRBJ1-2, with TRBD1 as a possible D gene (6 bases). In germline, CDR1 is SQVTM, CDR2 ANQGSEA. The CDR3 extends over 12 amino acids. The V end was cut by 7 bases, the J end by 2 bases, with 11 bases between.